This entry lists 5 T cell receptor beta chains sequenced from one sample in a study of blood T cell repertoires in COVID-19. Sequenced by immunoSEQ multiplex PCR; TCRdb stores in-frame clones only, minus some. Here the sample spans 200,000 to 250,000 clones, approximately 90% being singletons. The specimen was peripheral blood. These receptors all stem from a woman aged 45 to 65 with COVID-19, enrolled during active disease.

This chain joins TRBV7-9 and TRBJ1-2; perhaps TRBD1 as D (5 bases). From germline, CDR1 is SEHNR and CDR2 FQNEAQ (reference sequence). CDR3 size: 13 residues. Trimming removed 1 base at V and 4 bases at J, with 7 bases between. CDR3 sequence reads: CASSLEGIYGYTF. The CDR3 nucleotides are TGTGCCAGCAGCTTAGAGGGGATCTATGGCTACACCTTC.

The gene calls are TRBV28 and TRBJ1-4, with D perhaps matching TRBD1 (5 bases). The germline CDR1 and CDR2 sequences are MDHEN and SYDVKM. Deletions cut 2 bases from V and 7 bases from J, with 14 bases between. CDR3 length: 15 amino acids. CDR3 in DNA: TGTGCCAGCAGTTTAGGGCAGGGAGGTCGTGAAAAACTGTTTTTT. Translated, it gives CASSLGQGGREKLFF.

The V gene is TRBV6-5, the J gene TRBJ2-4, with D maybe TRBD1 (6 bases). The CDR3 length is 14 residues. Deletions cut 7 bases from V and 3 bases from J, with 13 bases between. The V gene's germline CDR1 is MNHEY and CDR2 SVGAGI. The CDR3 coding sequence is TGTGCCAGCAACTATCAGGGGTACAAAAACATTCAGTACTTC. Its protein product is CASNYQGYKNIQYF.

This clone was recorded once. This chain connects TRBV12-5 to TRBJ2-7; possibly TRBD1 for D (6 bases). The CDR3 covers 16 residues. CDR1 is LGHNT and CDR2 is FRNRAP in the germline V gene. The V and J ends lost 2 bases and 6 bases respectively, with 20 bases between them. The CDR3 region has the DNA TGTGCTAGTGGTTTGATCCAGGGACAACTGAACGGCGAGCAGTACTTC. Amino acid sequence: CASGLIQGQLNGEQYF.

The rearrangement links TRBV13 to TRBJ2-1; a weak D match, TRBD1 (5 bases). V lost 1 base, J lost 0 bases, and 10 bases lay in between. Germline V gives CDR1 PRHDT, CDR2 FYEKMQ (reference sequence). The CDR3 consists of 16 residues. The DNA for the CDR3 is TGTGCCAGCAGCTTAGAGGGGTATGGCTCCTACAATGAGCAGTTCTTC. Protein: CASSLEGYGSYNEQFF.